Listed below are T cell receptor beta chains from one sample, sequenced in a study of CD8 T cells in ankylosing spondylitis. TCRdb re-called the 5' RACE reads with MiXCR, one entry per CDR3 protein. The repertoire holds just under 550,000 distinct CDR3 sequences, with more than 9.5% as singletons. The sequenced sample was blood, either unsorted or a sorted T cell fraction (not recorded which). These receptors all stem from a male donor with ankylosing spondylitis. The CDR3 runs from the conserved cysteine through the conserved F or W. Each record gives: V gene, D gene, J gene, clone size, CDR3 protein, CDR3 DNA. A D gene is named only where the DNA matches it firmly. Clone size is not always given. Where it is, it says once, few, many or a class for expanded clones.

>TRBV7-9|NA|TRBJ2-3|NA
CASSFGPTDTQYF
TGTGCCAGCAGCTTCGGCCCCACAGATACGCAGTATTTT
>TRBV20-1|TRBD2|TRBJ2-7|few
CSAFRTSGSQYF
TGCAGTGCTTTTCGGACTAGCGGGAGTCAGTACTTC
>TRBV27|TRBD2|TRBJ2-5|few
CASSPSGTYQETQYF
TGTGCCAGCAGCCCGAGCGGGACCTATCAAGAGACCCAGTACTTC
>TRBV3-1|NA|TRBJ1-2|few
CASSQERRTGGRNYGYTF
TGTGCCAGCAGCCAAGAGAGGCGGACGGGTGGCAGGAACTATGGCTACACCTTC
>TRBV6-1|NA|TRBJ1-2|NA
CASRLFDRNSNYGYTF
TGTGCCAGCAGACTATTTGACAGGAATTCTAACTATGGCTACACCTTC
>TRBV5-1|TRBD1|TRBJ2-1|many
CASSTGTANYNEQFF
TGCGCCAGCAGCACCGGGACAGCGAACTACAATGAGCAGTTCTTC
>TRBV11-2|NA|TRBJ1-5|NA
CASSFDGQINQPQHF
TGTGCCAGCAGCTTCGATGGACAGATCAATCAGCCCCAGCATTTT
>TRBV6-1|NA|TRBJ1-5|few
CASSVGGDKPQHF
TGTGCCAGCAGTGTTGGAGGTGATAAGCCCCAGCATTTT
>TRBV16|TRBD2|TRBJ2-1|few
CASSLQAGGLEQFF
TGTGCCAGCAGCCTCCAAGCGGGAGGGCTAGAGCAGTTCTTC
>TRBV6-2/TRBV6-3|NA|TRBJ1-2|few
CASSYSRGYTF
TGTGCCAGCAGTTACTCGAGAGGCTACACCTTC
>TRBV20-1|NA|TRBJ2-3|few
CSAQRPGGDTQYF
TGCAGTGCCCAACGACCGGGTGGGGATACGCAGTATTTT
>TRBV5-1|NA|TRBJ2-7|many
CASSLSGPSLEQYF
TGCGCCAGCAGCTTGAGTGGGCCCTCTTTAGAGCAGTACTTC
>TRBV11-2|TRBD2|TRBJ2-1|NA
CASSLWLAGNNEQFF
TGTGCCAGCAGCTTATGGCTAGCGGGAAACAATGAGCAGTTCTTC
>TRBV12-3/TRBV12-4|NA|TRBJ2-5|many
CASSIRSQETQYF
TGTGCCAGCAGTATTAGGTCCCAAGAGACCCAGTACTTC
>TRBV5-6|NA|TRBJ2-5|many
CASSYWVQETQYF
TGTGCCAGCAGCTACTGGGTGCAAGAGACCCAGTACTTC
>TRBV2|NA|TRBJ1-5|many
CASRTQNQPQHF
TGTGCCAGCAGGACACAGAATCAGCCCCAGCATTTT
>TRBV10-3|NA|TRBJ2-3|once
CAITADSTDTQYF
TGTGCCATCACAGCGGATTCCACAGATACGCAGTATTTT
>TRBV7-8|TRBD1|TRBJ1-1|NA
CASSQDRGLVWLSAFF
TGTGCCAGCAGCCAGGACAGGGGGCTCGTCTGGTTATCAGCTTTCTTT
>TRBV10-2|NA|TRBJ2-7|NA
CASSESASDEQYF
TGCGCCAGCAGTGAGTCCGCTAGCGACGAGCAGTACTTC
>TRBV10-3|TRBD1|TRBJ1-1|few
CAIRRTGTMNTEAFF
TGTGCCATCAGGAGGACAGGAACTATGAACACTGAAGCTTTCTTT
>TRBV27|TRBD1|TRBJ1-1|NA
CASSPTGTGGTEAFF
TGTGCCAGCAGTCCAACCGGGACAGGGGGCACTGAAGCTTTCTTT
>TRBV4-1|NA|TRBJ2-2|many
CASSQEGGSNTGELFF
TGCGCCAGCAGCCAAGAAGGCGGGTCGAACACCGGGGAGCTGTTTTTT
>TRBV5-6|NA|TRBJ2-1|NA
CASNSFYNEQFF
TGTGCCAGCAACTCGTTCTACAATGAGCAGTTCTTC
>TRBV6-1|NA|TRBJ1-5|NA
CASSAQGRDTPQHF
TGTGCCAGCAGTGCCCAGGGAAGGGATACGCCCCAGCATTTT
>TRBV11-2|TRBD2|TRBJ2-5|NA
CASSLYLAEETQYF
TGTGCCAGCAGCTTATACCTAGCGGAAGAGACCCAGTACTTC
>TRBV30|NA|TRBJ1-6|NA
CAWLQNSPLHF
TGTGCCTGGCTACAGAATTCACCCCTCCACTTT
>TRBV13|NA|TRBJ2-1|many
CASSEGRGIKNEQFF
TGTGCCAGCTCAGAGGGTAGGGGAATTAAGAATGAGCAGTTCTTC
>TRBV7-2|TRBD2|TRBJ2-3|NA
CASRVAGVDTQYF
TGTGCCAGCAGGGTTGCGGGAGTGGATACGCAGTATTTT
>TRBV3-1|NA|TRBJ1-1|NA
CASSQGWNTEAFF
TGTGCCAGCAGCCAAGGATGGAACACTGAAGCTTTCTTT
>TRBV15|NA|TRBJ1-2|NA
CATARGGVSGYTF
TGTGCCACCGCTCGGGGGGGGGTTTCTGGCTACACCTTC
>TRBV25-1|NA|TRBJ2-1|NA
CASSDLGEQFF
TGTGCCAGCAGTGACTTGGGTGAGCAGTTCTTC
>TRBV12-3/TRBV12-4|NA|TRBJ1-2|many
CASSLRRGGYGYTF
TGTGCCAGCAGTTTACGGAGGGGCGGGTATGGCTACACCTTC
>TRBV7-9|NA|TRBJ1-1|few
CASSSKLVGGTEAFF
TGTGCCAGCAGCTCAAAACTGGTCGGGGGCACTGAAGCTTTCTTT
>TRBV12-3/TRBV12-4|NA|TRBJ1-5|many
CASSTTGTQPQHF
TGTGCCAGCAGTACTACAGGTACACAGCCCCAGCATTTT
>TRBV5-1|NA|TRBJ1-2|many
CASSPQVPPNYGYTF
TGCGCCAGCAGCCCGCAAGTTCCGCCGAACTATGGCTACACCTTC
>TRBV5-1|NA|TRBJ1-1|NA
CASSRWTANTEAFF
TGCGCCAGCAGCCGCTGGACGGCGAACACTGAAGCTTTCTTT
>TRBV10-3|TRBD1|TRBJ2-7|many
CANKPTGGEQYF
TGTGCCAATAAACCGACAGGGGGCGAGCAGTACTTC
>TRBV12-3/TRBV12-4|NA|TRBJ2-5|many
CASRLAAETQYF
TGTGCCAGCAGATTAGCGGCGGAGACCCAGTACTTC
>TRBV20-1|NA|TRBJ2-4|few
CSARQLAKNIQYF
TGCAGTGCTCGACAGCTAGCCAAAAACATTCAGTACTTC
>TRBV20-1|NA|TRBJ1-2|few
CSATGTSNYGYTF
TGCAGTGCCACCGGGACTTCGAACTATGGCTACACCTTC
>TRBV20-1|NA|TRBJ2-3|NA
CCPGVTDTQYF
TGCTGCCCGGGAGTCACAGATACGCAGTATTTT
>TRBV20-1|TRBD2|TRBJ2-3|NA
CSVGTSGTDTQYF
TGCAGTGTAGGGACTAGCGGCACAGATACGCAGTATTTT
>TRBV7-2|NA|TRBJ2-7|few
CASSSRGAYEQYF
TGTGCCAGCAGCTCCAGGGGGGCATACGAGCAGTACTTC
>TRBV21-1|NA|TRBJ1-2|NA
CASRPLGVNYGYTF
TGTGCCAGCAGGCCCCTGGGGGTTAACTATGGCTACACCTTC
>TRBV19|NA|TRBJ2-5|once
CASNDQALETQYF
TGTGCCAGTAATGATCAGGCCCTCGAGACCCAGTACTTC
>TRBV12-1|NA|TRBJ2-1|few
CASTSAGAYNEQFF
TGTGCCAGCACTTCCGCCGGGGCCTACAATGAGCAGTTCTTC
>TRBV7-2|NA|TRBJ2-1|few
CASSPTPVAEQFF
TGTGCCAGCAGCCCCACCCCGGTGGCTGAGCAGTTCTTC
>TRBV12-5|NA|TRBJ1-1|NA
CASGAPLNTEAFF
TGTGCTAGTGGTGCCCCGTTAAACACTGAAGCTTTCTTT
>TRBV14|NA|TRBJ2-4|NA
CASSQIGNLAKNIQYF
TGTGCCAGCAGCCAAATCGGGAACCTAGCCAAAAACATTCAGTACTTC
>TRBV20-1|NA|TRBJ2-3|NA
CSAKLTGRLPDTQYF
TGCAGTGCCAAACTGACTGGGCGCCTCCCAGATACGCAGTATTTT
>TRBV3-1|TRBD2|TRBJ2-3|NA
CASSQASSGFEYGGDTQYF
TGTGCCAGCAGCCAAGCGTCTAGCGGGTTCGAGTATGGGGGAGATACGCAGTATTTT
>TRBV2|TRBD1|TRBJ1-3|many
CASRRTGGLSGNTIYF
TGTGCCAGCCGGCGGACAGGGGGCCTCTCTGGAAACACCATATATTTT